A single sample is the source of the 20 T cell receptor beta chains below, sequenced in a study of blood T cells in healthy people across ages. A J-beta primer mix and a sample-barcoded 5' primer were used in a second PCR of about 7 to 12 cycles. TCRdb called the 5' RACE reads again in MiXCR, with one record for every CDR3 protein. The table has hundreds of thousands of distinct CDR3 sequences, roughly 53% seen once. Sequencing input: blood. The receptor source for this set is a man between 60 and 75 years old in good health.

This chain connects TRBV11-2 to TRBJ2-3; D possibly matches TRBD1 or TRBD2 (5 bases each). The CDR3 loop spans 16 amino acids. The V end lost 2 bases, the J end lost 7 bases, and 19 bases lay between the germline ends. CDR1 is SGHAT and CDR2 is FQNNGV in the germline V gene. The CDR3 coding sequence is TGTGCCAGCAGCTTATTGAGGGGCCTCCAGGGATATACGCAGTATTTT. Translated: CASSLLRGLQGYTQYF.

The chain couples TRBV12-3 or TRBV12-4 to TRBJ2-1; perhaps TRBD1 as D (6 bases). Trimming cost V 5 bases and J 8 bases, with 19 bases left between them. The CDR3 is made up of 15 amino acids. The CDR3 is CASSLRTGYFDEQFF. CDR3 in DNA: TGTGCCAGCAGTCTCAGAACAGGGTATTTCGATGAGCAGTTCTTC.

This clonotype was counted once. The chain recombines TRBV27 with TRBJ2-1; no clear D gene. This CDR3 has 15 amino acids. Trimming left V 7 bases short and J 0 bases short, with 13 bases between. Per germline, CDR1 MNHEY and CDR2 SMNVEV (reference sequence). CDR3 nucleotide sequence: TGTGCCAGCAACACCGGACCCAGCTCCTACAATGAGCAGTTCTTC. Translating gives CASNTGPSSYNEQFF.

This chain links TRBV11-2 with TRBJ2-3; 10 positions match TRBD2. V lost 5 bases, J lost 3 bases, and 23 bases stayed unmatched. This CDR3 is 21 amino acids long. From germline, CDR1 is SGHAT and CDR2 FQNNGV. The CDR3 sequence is CASSPRLLAGKSPDTTDTQYF. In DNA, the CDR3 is TGTGCCAGCAGCCCTCGCCTACTAGCGGGGAAGTCTCCGGACACGACAGATACGCAGTATTTT.

The CDR3 loop is CASSPLGGANTEAFF. The CDR3, as DNA: TGTGCCAGCAGTCCCCTTGGGGGAGCGAACACTGAAGCTTTCTTT. The chain employs TRBV3-1 and TRBJ1-1; tentatively, D is TRBD1 (5 bases). Germline V gene lookup returns CDR1 LGHDT and CDR2 YNNKEL (reference sequence). The CDR3 extends over 15 amino acids. V dropped 6 bases and J dropped 1 base, with 15 bases sitting between them.

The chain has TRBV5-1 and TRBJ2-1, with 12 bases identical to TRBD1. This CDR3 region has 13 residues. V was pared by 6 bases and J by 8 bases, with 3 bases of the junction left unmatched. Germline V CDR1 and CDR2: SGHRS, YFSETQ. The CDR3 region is CASKGQGADEQFF. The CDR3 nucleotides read TGCGCCAGCAAGGGACAGGGGGCCGATGAGCAGTTCTTC. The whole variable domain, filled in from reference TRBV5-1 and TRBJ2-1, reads KAGVTQTPRYLIKTRGQQVTLSCSPISGHRSVSWYQQTPGQGLQFLFEYFSETQRNKGNFPGRFSGRQFSNSRSEMNVSTLELGDSALYLCASKGQGADEQFFGPGTRLTVL.

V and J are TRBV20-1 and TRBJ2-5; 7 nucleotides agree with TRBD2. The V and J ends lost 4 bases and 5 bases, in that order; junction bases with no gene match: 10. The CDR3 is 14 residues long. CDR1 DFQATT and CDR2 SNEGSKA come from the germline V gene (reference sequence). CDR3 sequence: CSATGLEARETQYF. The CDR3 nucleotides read TGCAGTGCTACCGGACTAGAGGCGAGGGAGACCCAGTACTTC.

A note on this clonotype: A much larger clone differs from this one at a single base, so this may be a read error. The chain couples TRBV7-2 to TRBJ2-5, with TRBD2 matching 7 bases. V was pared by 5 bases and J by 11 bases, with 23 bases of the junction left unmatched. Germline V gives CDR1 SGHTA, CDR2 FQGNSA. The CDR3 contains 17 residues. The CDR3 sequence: CASSQSRGGSTYNEQYF. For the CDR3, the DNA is TGTGCCAGCAGCCAAAGTAGGGGAGGGTCCACCTACAATGAGCAGTACTTC.

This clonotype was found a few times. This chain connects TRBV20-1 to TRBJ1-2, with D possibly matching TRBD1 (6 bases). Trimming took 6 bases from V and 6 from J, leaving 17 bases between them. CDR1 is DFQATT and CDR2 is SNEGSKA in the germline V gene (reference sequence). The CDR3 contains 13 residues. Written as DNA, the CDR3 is TGCAGTGCCCCCGGACAGCTACGGGATGGCTACACCTTC. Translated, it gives CSAPGQLRDGYTF.

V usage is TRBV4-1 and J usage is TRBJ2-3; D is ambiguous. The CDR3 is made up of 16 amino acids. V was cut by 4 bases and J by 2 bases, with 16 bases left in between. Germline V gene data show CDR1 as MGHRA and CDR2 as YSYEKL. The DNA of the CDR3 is TGCGCCAGCAGCCCGTCACAGACCCCGAACACAGATACGCAGTATTTT. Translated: CASSPSQTPNTDTQYF.

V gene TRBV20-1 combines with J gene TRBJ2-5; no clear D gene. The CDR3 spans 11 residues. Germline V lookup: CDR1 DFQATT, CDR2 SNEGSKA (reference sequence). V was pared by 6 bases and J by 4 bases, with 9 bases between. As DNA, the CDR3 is TGCAGTGCCCTAAATCCAGAGACCCAGTACTTC. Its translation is CSALNPETQYF.

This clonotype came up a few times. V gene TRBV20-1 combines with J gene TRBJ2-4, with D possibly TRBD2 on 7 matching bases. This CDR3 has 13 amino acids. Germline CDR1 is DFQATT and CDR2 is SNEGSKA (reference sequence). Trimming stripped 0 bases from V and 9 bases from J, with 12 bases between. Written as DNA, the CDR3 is TGCAGTGCTAGAGATGGGGGGGCAGGCATTCAGTACTTC. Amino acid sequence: CSARDGGAGIQYF.

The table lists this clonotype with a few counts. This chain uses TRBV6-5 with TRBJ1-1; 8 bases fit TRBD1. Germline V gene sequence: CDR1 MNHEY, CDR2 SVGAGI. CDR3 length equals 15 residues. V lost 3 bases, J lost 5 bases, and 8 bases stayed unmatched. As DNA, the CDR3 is TGTGCCAGCAGTTATGGGCAGGGGGCGCGTACTGAAGCTTTCTTT. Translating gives CASSYGQGARTEAFF.

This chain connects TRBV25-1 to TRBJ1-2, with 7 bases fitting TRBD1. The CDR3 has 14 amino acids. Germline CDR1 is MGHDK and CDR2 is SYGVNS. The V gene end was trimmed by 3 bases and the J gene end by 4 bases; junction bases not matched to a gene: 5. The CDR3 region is CASSDQGDAYGYTF. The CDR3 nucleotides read TGTGCCAGCAGTGACCAGGGGGATGCCTATGGCTACACCTTC.

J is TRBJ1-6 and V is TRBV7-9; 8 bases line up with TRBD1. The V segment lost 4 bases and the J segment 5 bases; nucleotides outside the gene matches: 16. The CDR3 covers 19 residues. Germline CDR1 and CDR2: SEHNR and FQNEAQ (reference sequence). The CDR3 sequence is CASSSLRGQANLNNSPLHF. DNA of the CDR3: TGTGCCAGCAGCTCCCTTAGGGGACAGGCGAACCTAAATAATTCACCCCTCCACTTT. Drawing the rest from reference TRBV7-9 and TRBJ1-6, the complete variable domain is DTGVSQNPRHKITKRGQNVTFRCDPISEHNRLYWYRQTLGQGPEFLTYFQNEAQLEKSRLLSDRFSAERPKGSFSTLEIQRTEQGDSAMYLCASSSLRGQANLNNSPLHFGNGTRLTVT.

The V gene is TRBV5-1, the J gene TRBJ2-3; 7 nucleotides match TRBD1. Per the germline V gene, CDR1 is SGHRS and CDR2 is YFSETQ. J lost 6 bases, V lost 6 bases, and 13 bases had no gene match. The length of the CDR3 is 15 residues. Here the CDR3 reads CASTGTVPTRDTQYF. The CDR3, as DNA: TGCGCCAGCACCGGGACAGTCCCAACAAGGGATACGCAGTATTTT.

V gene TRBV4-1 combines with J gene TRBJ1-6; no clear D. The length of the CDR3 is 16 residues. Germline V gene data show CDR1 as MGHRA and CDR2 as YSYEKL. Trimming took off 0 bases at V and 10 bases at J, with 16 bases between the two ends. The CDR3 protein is CASSQDVDSRGSPLHF. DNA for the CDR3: TGCGCCAGCAGCCAAGATGTGGACTCCCGGGGATCACCCCTCCACTTT.

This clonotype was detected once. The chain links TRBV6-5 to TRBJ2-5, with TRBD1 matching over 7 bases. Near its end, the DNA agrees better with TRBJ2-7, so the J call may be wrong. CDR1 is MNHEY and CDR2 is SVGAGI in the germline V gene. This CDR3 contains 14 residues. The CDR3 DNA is TGTGCCAGCAGTTACTCGACAGGGCTGGACGAGCAGTACTTC. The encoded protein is CASSYSTGLDEQYF.

CDR3 in DNA: TGCAGTGCTCCTTACCGGGCTACGAATGAAAAACTGTTTTTT. Translation gives CSAPYRATNEKLFF. This sequence joins TRBV20-1 and TRBJ1-4; no definite D call. This CDR3 spans 14 amino acids. Germline assignment: CDR1 DFQATT and CDR2 SNEGSKA (reference sequence). The V end lost 5 bases, the J end lost 5 bases, and 15 bases lay between the germline ends.

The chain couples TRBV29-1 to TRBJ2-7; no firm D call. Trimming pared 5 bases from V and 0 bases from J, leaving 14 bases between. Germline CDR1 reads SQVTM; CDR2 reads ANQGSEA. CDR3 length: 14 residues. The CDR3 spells CSVKTTAPSYEQYF. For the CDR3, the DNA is TGCAGCGTTAAAACGACGGCCCCCTCCTACGAGCAGTACTTC.